Below, 24 T cell receptor beta chains from the same sample are listed, as sequenced in a study of T cell changes during pregnancy in multiple sclerosis. Data came from immunoSEQ multiplex PCR; TCRdb stores just in-frame clones and leaves some out. The sample gives about 31,000 clones, around 90% of which show up once; 7.9% is in the top ten. The source material was CD8+ T cells from peripheral blood mononuclear cells, sampled before pregnancy. The receptors here all came from a female donor with multiple sclerosis, enrolled in a pregnancy study.

The count of this clone is one. This rearrangement joins TRBV6-1 to TRBJ2-4; possibly TRBD2 for D (6 bases). Germline V gene sequence: CDR1 MNHNS, CDR2 SASEGT. V was trimmed by 6 bases and J by 2 bases, leaving 14 bases between them. This CDR3 region has 15 residues. The CDR3 bases are TGTGCCAGCAGCGACTTGGGGACTCCCAAAAACATTCAGTACTTC. Amino acid sequence: CASSDLGTPKNIQYF.

This clone was picked up one time. CDR3 nucleotide sequence: TGTGCCAGCAGTTTATCACCAGGGGATGAAAAACTGTTTTTT. Protein sequence: CASSLSPGDEKLFF. The genes are TRBV27 and TRBJ1-4, with D possibly matching TRBD1 (6 bases). The CDR3 covers 14 residues. The V and J ends lost 0 bases and 6 bases respectively, with 8 bases between them. Germline V gives CDR1 MNHEY, CDR2 SMNVEV (reference sequence).

This rearrangement joins TRBV10-3 to TRBJ2-7, with 12 positions matching TRBD2. The CDR3 runs 19 residues. With 11 bases clipped from V and 6 bases from J, the junction kept 26 bases outside the gene matches. Germline CDR1 and CDR2: ENHRY and SYGVKD. The CDR3 coding sequence is TGTGCCTCCGGAGTTGGGGGGCTTACTAGCGGGGGGCTCTTTGGCGAGCAGTACTTC. This translates into CASGVGGLTSGGLFGEQYF.

This clone was seen only once. The chain employs TRBV30 and TRBJ1-3, with D unresolved. Germline V gene sequence: CDR1 GTSNPN, CDR2 SVGIG (reference sequence). The CDR3 totals 13 residues. Trimming removed 5 bases at V and 0 bases at J, with 8 bases between. The CDR3 here is CAWSEASGNTIYF. The CDR3 DNA reads as TGTGCCTGGTCTGAAGCCTCTGGAAACACCATATATTTT.

The chain uses TRBV4-3 and TRBJ1-4, with D perhaps matching TRBD1 (5 bases). This CDR3 is built from 15 residues. Trimming shortened V by 0 bases and J by 10 bases, and 15 bases separated the two germline ends. Germline-derived CDR1 and CDR2 are LGHNA and YSLEER. CDR3 DNA sequence: TGCGCCAGCAGCCAAGACCCGGGACTCCCACGAAAACTGTTTTTT. As protein: CASSQDPGLPRKLFF.

The rearrangement joins TRBV7-2 to TRBJ2-1; 15 bases fit TRBD2. In germline, CDR1 is SGHTA, CDR2 FQGNSA. CDR3 length equals 18 residues. V gave up 5 bases and J gave up 7 bases; unmatched junction bases: 12. DNA for the CDR3: TGTGCCAGCAGCCCCAAGGGACTAGCGGGGGGCGGTGGAAATGAGCAGTTCTTC. Amino acid sequence: CASSPKGLAGGGGNEQFF.

The chain has TRBV7-8 and TRBJ1-1, with D possibly being TRBD1 (6 bases). The CDR3 consists of 14 residues. Germline loops: CDR1 SGHVS, CDR2 FQNEAQ. V lost 0 bases and J 4 bases, leaving 9 bases between the germline ends. The CDR3 DNA follows: TGTGCCAGCAGCTTAGCGGGGGCATCCACTGAAGCTTTCTTT. This translates into CASSLAGASTEAFF.

The chain has TRBV4-1 and TRBJ2-1; possible D gene TRBD1, 5 bases. V shed 3 bases and J shed 10 bases, with 10 bases lying between them. The V gene's germline CDR1 is MGHRA and CDR2 YSYEKL. The CDR3 runs 12 residues. CDR3 sequence reads: CASSHSGNEQFF. CDR3 sequence (DNA): TGCGCCAGCAGCCACTCAGGGAACGAGCAGTTCTTC.

The J gene is TRBJ1-4, the V gene TRBV10-3; D unclear. Deletions cut 8 bases from V and 5 bases from J, with 15 bases between. This CDR3 contains 14 residues. Germline CDR1 reads ENHRY; CDR2 reads SYGVKD. The CDR3 region is CAIGEEASNEKLFF. The CDR3 DNA reads as TGTGCCATCGGGGAGGAAGCGTCCAATGAAAAACTGTTTTTT.

This chain connects TRBV7-8 to TRBJ1-6; 9 positions agree with TRBD1. The germline V gene encodes CDR1 SGHVS and CDR2 FQNEAQ. This CDR3 region has 17 residues. The junction had 12 bases not matched to a gene; V was cut back by 2 bases and J by 10 bases. The CDR3 DNA follows: TGTGCCAGCAGCTTATCCCCACAGGGGGCAGAGTACTCACCCCTCCACTTT. It codes for CASSLSPQGAEYSPLHF.

The V call is TRBV5-1, the J call TRBJ2-3; TRBD2 matches 9 bases. The germline V gene encodes CDR1 SGHRS and CDR2 YFSETQ. Trimming cost V 6 bases and J 5 bases; bases outside gene matches: 16. This CDR3 region has 17 residues. This chain's CDR3 is CASTPIASGAVLDTQYF. The CDR3 region has the DNA TGCGCCAGCACCCCAATTGCTAGCGGGGCTGTTTTAGATACGCAGTATTTT.

A few counts support this clone. The rearrangement uses TRBV6-5 and TRBJ2-5; D not certain. Germline CDR1 reads MNHEY; CDR2 reads SVGAGI. The CDR3 runs 12 residues. Trimming shortened V by 8 bases and J by 3 bases, and 10 bases separated the two germline ends. CDR3 loop: CASGYTEETQYF. Written as DNA, the CDR3 is TGTGCCAGCGGGTACACAGAAGAGACCCAGTACTTC.

The gene calls are TRBV11-2 and TRBJ2-1; TRBD2 aligns across 12 bases. Unmatched junction bases numbered 4, after V lost 4 bases and J lost 9 bases. Germline CDR1 is SGHAT and CDR2 is FQNNGV. The CDR3 is 14 residues long. CDR3 coding DNA: TGTGCCAGCAGCTACGGGACTAGCGGGTCTGAGCAGTTCTTC. Translated: CASSYGTSGSEQFF.

The chain is built from TRBV29-1 and TRBJ2-3; D call uncertain. This CDR3 spans 10 amino acids. Germline CDR1 is SQVTM and CDR2 is ANQGSEA. V was trimmed by 6 bases and J by 3 bases, leaving 4 bases between them. DNA for the CDR3: TGCAGCGTGGCAACAGATACGCAGTATTTT. This encodes CSVATDTQYF.

V usage is TRBV7-9 and J usage is TRBJ2-3, with 12 bases identical to TRBD2. V was clipped by 3 bases and J by 5 bases; unmatched bases: 9. The CDR3 covers 17 residues. CDR1 and CDR2 from the germline V gene are SEHNR and FQNEAQ (reference sequence). Written as DNA, the CDR3 is TGTGCCAGCAGCTTTTTCAGGACTAGCGGGGCGGAAGATACGCAGTATTTT. Translating it yields CASSFFRTSGAEDTQYF.

This clone showed up just a few times. The genes are TRBV6-1 and TRBJ2-3, with TRBD2 matching 9 bases. CDR1 and CDR2 from the germline V gene are MNHNS and SASEGT. The CDR3 has 17 residues. The J segment lost 1 base and the V segment lost 3 bases, leaving 8 bases of the junction unmatched. CDR3 nucleotides: TGTGCCAGCAGTGAGTCGGCGGGGGGGCAGGGCACAGATACGCAGTATTTT. It yields the protein CASSESAGGQGTDTQYF.

This clone has just one count. The rearrangement links TRBV28 to TRBJ2-7; D ambiguous. The germline V gene encodes CDR1 MDHEN and CDR2 SYDVKM. CDR3 size: 13 residues. V lost 6 bases, J lost 2 bases, and 11 bases lay in between. CDR3 nucleotide sequence: TGTGCCAGCAGCGGGTACCCAGCCTACGAGCAGTACTTC. This gives the protein CASSGYPAYEQYF.

The rearrangement links TRBV29-1 to TRBJ2-3, with TRBD1 as a possible D gene (5 bases). Germline-derived CDR1 and CDR2 are SQVTM and ANQGSEA. This CDR3 is built from 14 residues. Between the trimmed V and J ends, which lost 3 bases and 0 bases, there was a span of 10 bases. The CDR3 DNA is TGCAGCGTTGATCCCAGGGAAAGCACAGATACGCAGTATTTT. Its translation is CSVDPRESTDTQYF.

In DNA form, the CDR3 reads TGCAGCGTTGTGGCCGAAAGCTCCTACGAGCAGTACTTC. It specifies CSVVAESSYEQYF. The chain employs TRBV29-1 and TRBJ2-7; D unclear. The CDR3 totals 13 residues. Germline-derived CDR1 and CDR2 are SQVTM and ANQGSEA. Trimming cost V 4 bases and J 0 bases, with 10 bases left between them.

CDR3 protein: CASSIHLERAAKNIQYF. The CDR3, as DNA: TGTGCCAGCTCGATTCATTTGGAGCGGGCTGCCAAAAACATTCAGTACTTC. The rearrangement joins TRBV25-1 to TRBJ2-4; perhaps TRBD2 as D (6 bases). Germline CDR1 and CDR2: MGHDK and SYGVNS. V lost 8 bases and J 1 base, leaving 21 bases between the germline ends. There are 17 residues in the CDR3.

In its sample, this clone is medium-sized. The rearrangement uses TRBV4-2 and TRBJ2-2; D may be TRBD1 (5 bases). The germline gives CDR1 LGHNA, CDR2 YNFKEQ. The CDR3 spans 16 residues. Deletions cut 0 bases from V and 1 base from J, with 9 bases between. The CDR3 here is CASSQDSDRNTGELFF. CDR3 bases: TGTGCCAGCAGCCAAGACTCCGACAGGAACACCGGGGAGCTGTTTTTT.

V gene TRBV7-9 combines with J gene TRBJ1-4; D not resolved. This CDR3 comprises 18 residues. V dropped 8 bases and J dropped 0 bases, with 22 bases sitting between them. CDR1 SEHNR and CDR2 FQNEAQ come from the germline V gene (reference sequence). CDR3 nucleotides: TGTGCCAGCGAAGAGGGTTCCATCACCAGCTCAACTAATGAAAAACTGTTTTTT. It yields the protein CASEEGSITSSTNEKLFF.

The chain carries TRBV5-4 and TRBJ2-7; D may be TRBD1 (6 bases). Germline loops: CDR1 SGHNT, CDR2 YYREEE (reference sequence). Trimming cost V 4 bases and J 2 bases, with 16 bases left between them. The CDR3 loop spans 15 amino acids. The CDR3 protein is CASSITGTLPYEQYF. The CDR3 DNA reads as TGTGCCAGCAGCATAACCGGGACACTCCCCTACGAGCAGTACTTC.

This chain joins TRBV4-3 and TRBJ2-3, with TRBD1 identical over 8 bases. The CDR3 is 18 amino acids. The trim removed 5 bases at V and 2 bases at J, leaving 15 bases unmatched. Germline V gene sequence: CDR1 LGHNA, CDR2 YSLEER. The CDR3 sequence is CASSEGRGLDLITDTQYF. In DNA form, the CDR3 reads TGCGCCAGCAGCGAAGGCAGGGGGCTGGACTTGATCACAGATACGCAGTATTTT.